The entry below describes one TCR beta chain. This sample is drawn from a study of blood T cell repertoires in COVID-19. Study details: T cells, B-cell-depleted T cells, or PBMCs provided the cDNA or gDNA that served as material.

Germline-derived CDR1 and CDR2 are SGHNT and YYREEE (reference sequence). The V gene lost 1 base and the J gene lost 7 bases, with 12 bases spanning the gap. This CDR3 is built from 13 residues. Profiled with immunoSEQ multiplex PCR; TCRdb holds only in-frame clones, not every one. The sample lists around 310,000 clones, approximately 88% seen once, with less than 5.5% in the top ten. Cohort placement rested on clinical history that participants reported themselves. Recovered status applied to Cohort 3 donors who had two consecutive negative PCRs. It also applied to those with clearance or with symptom resolution.

The sequenced sample consisted of PBMCs or T cells enriched from blood (not recorded which). The V call is TRBV5-4, the J call TRBJ2-7; possibly TRBD1 for D (6 bases). The clonotype was recovered from a man younger than 40 who had recovered from COVID-19. The CDR3 coding sequence is TGTGCCAGCAGCTTGACAGGGTTGGATGAGCAGTACTTC. As protein: CASSLTGLDEQYF.